These T cell receptor beta chains were read from a single sample in a study of blood T cell repertoires in COVID-19. Generated by immunoSEQ multiplex PCR, the TCRdb table keeps only in-frame clones and is missing some. Of about 200,000 clones in the sample, around 87% were seen once. The specimen was PBMCs or T cells enriched from blood (not recorded which). These TCRs come from a woman in her 30s who had recovered from COVID-19. Each CDR3 is given with its conserved first and last residue. The order of the fields is D gene, clone size, J gene, V gene, CDR3 DNA, CDR3 protein. D genes are given only for firm matches. Some rows mark clone size as missing; the rest say once, few, many or name a class of expanded clone.

.	few	TRBJ1-6	TRBV5-1	TGCGCCAGCAGCTTGGCTCTAGATTCACCCCTCCACTTT	CASSLALDSPLHF
.	.	TRBJ1-2	TRBV30	TGTGCCTGGTCCAGCGTGGCGGCCGCTGTAGGTGGCTACACCTTC	CAWSSVAAAVGGYTF
.	.	TRBJ1-1	TRBV28	TGTGCCAGCAGTAGACAGTTGGGTATGAACACTGAAGCTTTCTTT	CASSRQLGMNTEAFF
TRBD1	.	TRBJ1-1	TRBV7-2	TGTGCCAGCAGCTTAGGAGGGGACAGGGCCGATGAAGCTTTCTTT	CASSLGGDRADEAFF
.	many	TRBJ2-3	TRBV28	TGTGCCAGCAGTTTAAGTTGGAGCGCCAGCACAGATACGCAGTATTTT	CASSLSWSASTDTQYF
.	.	TRBJ2-6	TRBV5-1	TGCGCCAGCAGCAATGTTGAAGTGGGCCGCCTTTCTGGGGCCAACGTCCTGACTTTC	CASSNVEVGRLSGANVLTF
TRBD1	.	TRBJ1-4	TRBV5-1	TGCGCCAGCAGCCTGCAGGGGTTGACAGGGGGGACTGGAAAACTGTTTTTT	CASSLQGLTGGTGKLFF
.	.	TRBJ1-1	TRBV9	TGTGCCAGCAGCGTAGCTTCCGGGGTTGAAGCTTTCTTT	CASSVASGVEAFF
.	.	TRBJ1-5	TRBV27	TGTGCCAGCAGCACCCAGGAGGCCCAGCCCCAGCATTTT	CASSTQEAQPQHF
.	.	TRBJ2-5	TRBV30	TGTGCCTGGAGTCACGGGGGCGAGGGGGCCCAGCGGGAGACCCAGTACTTC	CAWSHGGEGAQRETQYF
.	once	TRBJ1-1	TRBV13	TGTGCCAGCAGCTTATTGGGCAGGGGGAACACTGAAGCTTTCTTT	CASSLLGRGNTEAFF
.	.	TRBJ1-4	TRBV27	TGTGCCCCCCTAGGGGCAGACCTTGCAACTAATGAAAAACTGTTTTTT	CAPLGADLATNEKLFF
TRBD1	.	TRBJ1-4	TRBV5-4	TGTGCCAGCAGCTCACAGGGGCGCAGTGAAAAACTGTTTTTT	CASSSQGRSEKLFF
.	.	TRBJ1-1	TRBV18	TGTGCCAGCTCACCACGGACAATGAACACTGAAGCTTTCTTT	CASSPRTMNTEAFF
TRBD2	.	TRBJ2-3	TRBV28	TGTGCCAGCAGTTTACTAGCGGGAAAAGATACGCAGTATTTT	CASSLLAGKDTQYF
.	.	TRBJ1-1	TRBV19	TGTGCCAGTACCCTTGGGATCATCGGGATCACTGAAGCTTTCTTT	CASTLGIIGITEAFF
.	.	TRBJ1-4	TRBV25-1	TGTGCCAGCAGTGAACAAACCTCTCTGAGTGAAAAACTGTTTTTT	CASSEQTSLSEKLFF
TRBD1	.	TRBJ2-1	TRBV7-3	TGTGCCAGCAGCTTAGGCCGGACAGGGGGCTACAATGAGCAGTTCTTC	CASSLGRTGGYNEQFF
.	.	TRBJ1-3	TRBV6-5	TGTGCCAGCAGGGGGGGGACATCTGGAAACACCATATATTTT	CASRGGTSGNTIYF
TRBD1	once	TRBJ1-2	TRBV11-3	TGTGCCAGCAGCTCCTGGACAGGAGACCTCTATGGCTACACCTTC	CASSSWTGDLYGYTF
TRBD2	.	TRBJ2-3	TRBV7-2	TGTGCCAGCAGCTCAACCTCTAGCGGGGGGGCGGATACGCAGTATTTT	CASSSTSSGGADTQYF
TRBD1	.	TRBJ1-5	TRBV5-1	TGCGCCAGCAGCTTTCACTATTCTCGGACAGGGGGCAGCCGCAATCAGCCCCAGCATTTT	CASSFHYSRTGGSRNQPQHF
.	.	TRBJ2-7	TRBV7-8	TGTGCCAGCAGCTTAGTTAGGGGTTCCTACGAGCAGTACTTC	CASSLVRGSYEQYF
TRBD2	.	TRBJ2-3	TRBV5-1	TGCGCCAGCAGCATTCTAGCGGGGGGTAGCACAGATACGCAGTATTTT	CASSILAGGSTDTQYF
.	.	TRBJ2-3	TRBV9	TGTGCCAGCAGCGTATATGGGGGGACTAGCACAGATACGCAGTATTTT	CASSVYGGTSTDTQYF
TRBD2	.	TRBJ2-1	TRBV4-3	TGCGCCAGCAGCCAACACCGGGGGGGGGAAGGCGGTGAGCAGTTCTTC	CASSQHRGGEGGEQFF
TRBD1	.	TRBJ2-1	TRBV13	TGTGCCAGCAGCTTCGGGACAGCCTACAATGAGCAGTTCTTC	CASSFGTAYNEQFF
.	.	TRBJ1-5	TRBV30	TGTGCCTGGAGGACAGGAGTACAGCCCCAGCATTTT	CAWRTGVQPQHF
TRBD2	.	TRBJ2-2	TRBV28	TGTGCCAGCAGTGGGCGGGAGAGGGACACCGGGGAGCTGTTTTTT	CASSGRERDTGELFF
.	.	TRBJ2-2	TRBV10-3	TGTGCCATCAGTGATCAAGCGGGCTGGGCAACCGGGGAGCTGTTTTTT	CAISDQAGWATGELFF